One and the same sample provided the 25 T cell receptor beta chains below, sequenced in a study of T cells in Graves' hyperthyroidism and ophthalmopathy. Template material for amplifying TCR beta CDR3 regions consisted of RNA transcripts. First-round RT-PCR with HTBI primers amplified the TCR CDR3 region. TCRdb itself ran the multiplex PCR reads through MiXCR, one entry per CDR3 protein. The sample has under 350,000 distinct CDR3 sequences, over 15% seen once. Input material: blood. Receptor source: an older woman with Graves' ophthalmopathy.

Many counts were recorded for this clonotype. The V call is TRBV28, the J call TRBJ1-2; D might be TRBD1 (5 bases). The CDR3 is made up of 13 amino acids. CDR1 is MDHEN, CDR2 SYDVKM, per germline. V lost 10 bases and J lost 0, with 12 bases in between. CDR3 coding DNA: TGTGCCACCAAGACAGCGACTAACTATGGCTACACCTTC. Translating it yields CATKTATNYGYTF.

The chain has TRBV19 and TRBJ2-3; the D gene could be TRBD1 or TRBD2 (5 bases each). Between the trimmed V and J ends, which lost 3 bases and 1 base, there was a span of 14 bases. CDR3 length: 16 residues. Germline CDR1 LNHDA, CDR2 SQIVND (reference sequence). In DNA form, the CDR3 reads TGTGCCAGTAGTATCTATCTGCAGGGAGGCACAGATACGCAGTATTTT. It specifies CASSIYLQGGTDTQYF.

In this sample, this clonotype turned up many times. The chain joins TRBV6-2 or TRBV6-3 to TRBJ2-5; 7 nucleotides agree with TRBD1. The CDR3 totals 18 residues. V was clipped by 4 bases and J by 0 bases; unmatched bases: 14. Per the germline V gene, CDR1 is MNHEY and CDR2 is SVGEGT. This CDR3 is CASSFEISLGQHQETQYF. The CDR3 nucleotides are TGTGCCAGCAGTTTCGAAATAAGTTTGGGACAGCACCAAGAGACCCAGTACTTC.

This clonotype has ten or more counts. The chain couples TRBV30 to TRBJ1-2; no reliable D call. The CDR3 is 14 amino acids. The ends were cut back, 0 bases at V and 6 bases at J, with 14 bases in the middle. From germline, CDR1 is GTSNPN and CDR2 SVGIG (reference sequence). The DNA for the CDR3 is TGTGCCTGGAGTGTAAGGCAGACGATAAATGGCTACACCTTC. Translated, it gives CAWSVRQTINGYTF.

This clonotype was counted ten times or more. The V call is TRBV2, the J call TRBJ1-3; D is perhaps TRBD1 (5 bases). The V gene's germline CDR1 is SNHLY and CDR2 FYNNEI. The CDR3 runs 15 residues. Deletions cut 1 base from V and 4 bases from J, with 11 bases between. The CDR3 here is CASSEGRGPGNTIYF. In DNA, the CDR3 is TGTGCCAGCAGTGAAGGAAGGGGACCCGGAAACACCATATATTTT.

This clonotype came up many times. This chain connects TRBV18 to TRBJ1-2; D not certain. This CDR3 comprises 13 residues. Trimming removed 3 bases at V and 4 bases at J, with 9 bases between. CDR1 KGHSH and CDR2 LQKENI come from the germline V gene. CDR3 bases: TGTGCCAGCTCACCCGACAAAAGCTATGGCTACACCTTC. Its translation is CASSPDKSYGYTF.

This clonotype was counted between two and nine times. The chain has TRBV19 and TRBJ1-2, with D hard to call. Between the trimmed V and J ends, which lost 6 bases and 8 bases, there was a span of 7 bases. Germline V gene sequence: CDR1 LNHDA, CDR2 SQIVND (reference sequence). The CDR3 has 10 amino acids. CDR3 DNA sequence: TGTGCCAGTAGGGGCGGAGGCTACACCTTC. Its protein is CASRGGGYTF.

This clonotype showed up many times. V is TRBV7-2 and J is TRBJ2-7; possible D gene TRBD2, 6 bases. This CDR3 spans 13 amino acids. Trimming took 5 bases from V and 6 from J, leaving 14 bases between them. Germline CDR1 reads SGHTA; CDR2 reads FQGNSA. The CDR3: CASSATSIGEQYF. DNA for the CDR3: TGTGCCAGCAGCGCGACTAGTATCGGCGAGCAGTACTTC.

The DNA of the CDR3 is TGTGCCAGCAGCCCCGTTGAAGCGAACACCGGGGAGCTGTTTTTT. Translation gives CASSPVEANTGELFF. The J gene is TRBJ2-2, the V gene TRBV14; D not resolved. The CDR3 is 15 residues long. V lost 4 bases to trimming and J lost 0 bases, with 9 bases between them. The germline CDR1 and CDR2 sequences are SGHDN and FVKESK.

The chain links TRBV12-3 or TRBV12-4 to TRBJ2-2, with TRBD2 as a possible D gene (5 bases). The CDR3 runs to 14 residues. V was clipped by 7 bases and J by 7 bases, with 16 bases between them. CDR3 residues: CASTYDDRDGELFF. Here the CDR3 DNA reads TGTGCCAGCACCTATGACGACCGGGACGGGGAGCTGTTTTTT.

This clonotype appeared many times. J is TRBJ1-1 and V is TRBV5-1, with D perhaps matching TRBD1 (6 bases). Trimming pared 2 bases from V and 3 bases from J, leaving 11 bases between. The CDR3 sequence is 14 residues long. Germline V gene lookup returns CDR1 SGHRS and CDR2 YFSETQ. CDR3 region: CASSLSGADTEAFF. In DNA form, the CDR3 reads TGCGCCAGCAGCTTATCAGGGGCGGACACTGAAGCTTTCTTT.

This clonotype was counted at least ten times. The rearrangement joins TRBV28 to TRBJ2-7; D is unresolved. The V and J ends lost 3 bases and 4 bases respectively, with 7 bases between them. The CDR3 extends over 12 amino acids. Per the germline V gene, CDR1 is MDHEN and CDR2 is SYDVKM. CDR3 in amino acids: CASSFARYEQYF. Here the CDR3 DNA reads TGTGCCAGCAGTTTCGCCCGGTACGAGCAGTACTTC. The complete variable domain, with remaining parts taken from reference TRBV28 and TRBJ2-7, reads DVKVTQSSRYLVKRTGEKVFLECVQDMDHENMFWYRQDPGLGLRLIYFSYDVKMKEKGDIPEGYSVSREKKERFSLILESASTNQTSMYLCASSFARYEQYFGPGTRLTVT.

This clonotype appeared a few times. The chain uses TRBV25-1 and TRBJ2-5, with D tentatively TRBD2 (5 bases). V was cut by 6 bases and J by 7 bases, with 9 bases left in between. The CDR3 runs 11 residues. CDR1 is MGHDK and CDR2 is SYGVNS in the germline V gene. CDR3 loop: CASRMAGTQYF. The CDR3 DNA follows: TGTGCCAGCAGAATGGCGGGGACCCAGTACTTC.

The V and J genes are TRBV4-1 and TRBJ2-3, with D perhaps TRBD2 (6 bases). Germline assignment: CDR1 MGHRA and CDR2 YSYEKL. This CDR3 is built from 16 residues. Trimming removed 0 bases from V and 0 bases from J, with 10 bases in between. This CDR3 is CASSQDLADSTDTQYF. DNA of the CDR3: TGCGCCAGCAGCCAAGATTTAGCGGATAGCACAGATACGCAGTATTTT.

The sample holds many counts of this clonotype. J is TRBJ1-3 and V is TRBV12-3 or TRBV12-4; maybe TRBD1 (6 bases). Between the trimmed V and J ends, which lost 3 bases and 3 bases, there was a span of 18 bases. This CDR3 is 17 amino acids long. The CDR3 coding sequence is TGTGCCAGCAGTTTCCATCCAGGGGCTGGGGGTGGAAACACCATATATTTT. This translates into CASSFHPGAGGGNTIYF.

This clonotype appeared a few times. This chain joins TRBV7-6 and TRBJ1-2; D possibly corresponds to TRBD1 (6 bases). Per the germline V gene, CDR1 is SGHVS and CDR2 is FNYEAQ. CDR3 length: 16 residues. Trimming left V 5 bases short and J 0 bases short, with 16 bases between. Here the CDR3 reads CASSPIWDISNYGYTF. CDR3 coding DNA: TGTGCCAGCAGCCCGATCTGGGACATTTCTAACTATGGCTACACCTTC.

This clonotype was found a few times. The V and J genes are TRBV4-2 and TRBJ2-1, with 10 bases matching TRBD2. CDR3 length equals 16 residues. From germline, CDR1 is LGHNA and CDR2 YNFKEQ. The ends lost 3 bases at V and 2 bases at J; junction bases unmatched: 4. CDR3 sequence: CASSQSGGGPYNEQFF. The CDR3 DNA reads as TGTGCCAGCAGCCAGAGCGGGGGGGGCCCCTACAATGAGCAGTTCTTC.

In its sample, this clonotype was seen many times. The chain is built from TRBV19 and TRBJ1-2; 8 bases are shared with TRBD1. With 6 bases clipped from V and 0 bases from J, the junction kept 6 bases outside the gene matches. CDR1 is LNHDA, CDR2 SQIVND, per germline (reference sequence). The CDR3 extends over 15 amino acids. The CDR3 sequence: CASSDPGQANYGYTF. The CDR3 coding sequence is TGTGCCAGTAGCGATCCGGGACAGGCTAACTATGGCTACACCTTC.

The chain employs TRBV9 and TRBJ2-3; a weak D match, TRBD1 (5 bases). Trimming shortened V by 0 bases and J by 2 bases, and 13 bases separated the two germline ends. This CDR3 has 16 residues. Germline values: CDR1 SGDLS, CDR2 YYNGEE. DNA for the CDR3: TGTGCCAGCAGCGTAGAATGGGGCCCCCCCACAGATACGCAGTATTTT. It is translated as CASSVEWGPPTDTQYF.

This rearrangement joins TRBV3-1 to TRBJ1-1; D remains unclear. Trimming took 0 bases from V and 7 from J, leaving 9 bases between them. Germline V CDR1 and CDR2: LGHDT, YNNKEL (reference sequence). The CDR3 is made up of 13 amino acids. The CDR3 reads CASSQEWEGEAFF. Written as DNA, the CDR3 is TGTGCCAGCAGCCAAGAGTGGGAGGGTGAAGCTTTCTTT. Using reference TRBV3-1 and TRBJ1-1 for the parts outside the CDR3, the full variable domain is DTAVSQTPKYLVTQMGNDKSIKCEQNLGHDTMYWYKQDSKKFLKIMFSYNNKELIINETVPNRFSPKSPDKAHLNLHINSLELGDSAVYFCASSQEWEGEAFFGQGTRLTVV.

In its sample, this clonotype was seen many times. CDR3 amino acids: CASSLVTSGIYEQYF. For the CDR3, the DNA is TGTGCCAGCAGCTTGGTCACTAGCGGGATCTACGAGCAGTACTTC. The V and J genes are TRBV5-6 and TRBJ2-7; TRBD2 matches 10 bases. This CDR3 is 15 amino acids long. CDR1 is SGHDT, CDR2 YYEEEE, per germline. After removal of 0 bases from V and 3 bases from J, the junction contained 3 bases not matched to a gene.

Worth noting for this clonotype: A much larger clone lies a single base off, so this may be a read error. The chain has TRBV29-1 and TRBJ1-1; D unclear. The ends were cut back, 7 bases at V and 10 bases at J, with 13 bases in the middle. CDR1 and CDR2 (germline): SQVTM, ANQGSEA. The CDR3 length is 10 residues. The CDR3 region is CSAVLKGAFF. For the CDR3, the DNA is TGCAGCGCTGTCCTTAAGGGAGCTTTCTTT.

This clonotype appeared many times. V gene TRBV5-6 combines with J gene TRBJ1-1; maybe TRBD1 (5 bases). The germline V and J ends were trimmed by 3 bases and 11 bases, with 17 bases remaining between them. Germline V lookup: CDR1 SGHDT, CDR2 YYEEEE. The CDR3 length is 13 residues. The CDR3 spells CASSYYTRDGAFF. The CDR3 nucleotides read TGTGCCAGCAGCTACTATACCCGGGACGGGGCTTTCTTT.

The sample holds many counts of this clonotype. CDR3 sequence: CASSRQGLGSPLHF. CDR3 nucleotides: TGTGCCAGCAGTCGACAGGGTCTGGGTTCACCCCTCCACTTT. The genes are TRBV2 and TRBJ1-6; 7 positions agree with TRBD1. The CDR3 has 14 amino acids. Trimming took 5 bases from V and 9 from J; bases not matched to a gene: 7. CDR1 is SNHLY and CDR2 is FYNNEI in the germline V gene. The whole variable domain, filled in from reference TRBV2 and TRBJ1-6, reads EPEVTQTPSHQVTQMGQEVILRCVPISNHLYFYWYRQILGQKVEFLVSFYNNEISEKSEIFDDQFSVERPDGSNFTLKIRSTKLEDSAMYFCASSRQGLGSPLHFGNGTRLTVT.

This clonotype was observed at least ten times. Here the CDR3 reads CASSQDPRAGATEAFF. In nucleotides, the CDR3 is TGCGCCAGCAGCCAAGATCCCAGGGCAGGGGCTACTGAAGCTTTCTTT. The J gene is TRBJ1-1, the V gene TRBV4-3; a possible D gene is TRBD1 (6 bases). Germline lookup yields CDR1 LGHNA and CDR2 YSLEER. Trimming shortened V by 0 bases and J by 5 bases, and 16 bases separated the two germline ends. The CDR3 covers 16 residues.